This TCR beta chain stems from a study of radiotherapy plus CTLA-4 blockade in lung cancer. Study at large: Objective responses arose in approximately 17% of patients, and over 25% experienced disease control.

By share of the sample, this clone is medium-sized. Sequencing used immunoSEQ multiplex PCR; TCRdb keeps in-frame clones, though not all of them. The sample records about 49,000 clones, nearly 90% being singletons. Enrolled patients, whose metastatic non-small-cell lung cancer was chemo-refractory, received focal radiation plus CTLA-4 blockade with ipilimumab. CDR3 length: 12 residues. Germline CDR1 reads MNHNY; CDR2 reads SVGAGI (reference sequence). V was shortened by 0 bases and J by 7 bases, with 6 bases between the two germline ends. This receptor was identified in a human donor with non-small cell lung cancer whose response to radiotherapy plus ipilimumab could not be evaluated. V is TRBV6-6 and J is TRBJ1-1, with unresolved D. Sample: peripheral blood, taken from a patient treated with radiotherapy plus ipilimumab. The CDR3 is CASSYSASEAFF. In DNA form, the CDR3 reads TGTGCCAGCAGTTACTCGGCCAGTGAAGCTTTCTTT.